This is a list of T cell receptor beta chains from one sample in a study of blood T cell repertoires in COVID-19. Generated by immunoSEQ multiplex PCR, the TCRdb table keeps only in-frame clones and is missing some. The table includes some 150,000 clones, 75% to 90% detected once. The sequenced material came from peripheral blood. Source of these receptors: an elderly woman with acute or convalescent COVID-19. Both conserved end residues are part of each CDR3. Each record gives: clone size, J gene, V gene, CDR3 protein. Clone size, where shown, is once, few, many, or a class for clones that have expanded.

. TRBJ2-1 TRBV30 CAWSVAGGGYNEQFF
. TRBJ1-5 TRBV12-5 CANQGLPQHF
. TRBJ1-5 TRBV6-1 CASSENRGLSQPQHF
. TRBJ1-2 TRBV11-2 CASRTTRQGIKYGYTF
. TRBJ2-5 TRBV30 CAWRAPGLAFIGTQYF
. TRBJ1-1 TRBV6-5 CASRLNRGVAFF
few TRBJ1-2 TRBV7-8 CASSSPGGTGALSGYTF
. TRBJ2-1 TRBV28 CASRYSWTGKIDEQFF
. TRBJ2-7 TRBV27 CASSLWGGYEQYF
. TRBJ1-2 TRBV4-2 CASSQAGDGYTF
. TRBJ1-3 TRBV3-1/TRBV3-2 CTSSQEFSSGNTIYF
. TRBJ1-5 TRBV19 CASSISGTGNQPQHF
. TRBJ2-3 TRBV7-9 CASSLVGGLVDTQYF
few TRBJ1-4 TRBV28 CASSSMVKPSEKLFF
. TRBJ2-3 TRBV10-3 CAITSGNADTQYF
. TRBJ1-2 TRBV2 CASRGGGADGYTF
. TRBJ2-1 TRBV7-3 CASSPTSGPYNEQFF
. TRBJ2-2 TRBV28 CASRTARQVDTGELFF
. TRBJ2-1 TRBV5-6 CASSQLLAGVIDEQFF
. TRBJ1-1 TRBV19 CASSSTGDTEAFF
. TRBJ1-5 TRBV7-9 CASSSRGNQPQHF
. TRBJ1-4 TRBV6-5 CASRTLRGEKLFF
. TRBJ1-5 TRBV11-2 CASSLGGSNQPQHF
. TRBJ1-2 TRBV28 CASSLWDRGGGYTF
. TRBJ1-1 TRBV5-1 CASSYFPGQGYTEAFF
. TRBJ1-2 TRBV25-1 CASSEWGGQGVVDGYTF
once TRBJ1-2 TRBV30 CAWNYNGKTGGGGYTF
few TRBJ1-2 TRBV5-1 CASSLQGNNYGYTF
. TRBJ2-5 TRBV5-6 CASSLFFAGETQYF
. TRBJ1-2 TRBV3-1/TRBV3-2 CASRPTGPNYGYTF
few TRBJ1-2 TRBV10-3 CAISESRAGGYGYTF
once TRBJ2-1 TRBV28 CASRPNSRGVRGWNEQFF
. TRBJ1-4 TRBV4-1 CASSQGWPYNEKLFF
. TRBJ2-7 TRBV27 CASRTGTTYEQYF
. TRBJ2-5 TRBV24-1 CATSEPGGQETQYF
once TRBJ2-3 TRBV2 CASTGGLTTDTQYF
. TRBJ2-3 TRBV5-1 CASSALAGGGDTQYF
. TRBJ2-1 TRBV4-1 CASSQILAGVTNEQFF
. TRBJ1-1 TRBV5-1 CASSQQGPNTEAFF
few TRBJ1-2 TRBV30 CAWSVGVDRVSNYGYTF
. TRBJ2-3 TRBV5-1 CASSAGIKSDTQYF
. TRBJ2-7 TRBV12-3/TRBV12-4 CASSGLVGYEQYF
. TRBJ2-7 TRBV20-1 CSGLAGYEQYF
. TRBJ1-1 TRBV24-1 CATSDLRRDRETEAFF
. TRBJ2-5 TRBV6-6 CASSTAGQGQETQYF
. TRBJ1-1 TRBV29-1 CSVHDRATEAFF
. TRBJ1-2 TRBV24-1 CATSGPGQGGDGYTF
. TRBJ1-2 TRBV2 CASIRDNGNGYTF
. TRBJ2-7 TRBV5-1 CASSLTGAYEQYF
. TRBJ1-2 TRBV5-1 CASRAGTGRHGYTF
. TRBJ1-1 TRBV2 CASSVQGFTEAFF